This T cell receptor beta chain was recovered during a study of T cells after posttransplantation cyclophosphamide. The naive gate required viable CD3+CD4+ or CD3+CD8+ cells with CCR7+CD45RA+CD45RO-CD95-CD27+CD28+ phenotype. Trimming removed 3 bases at V and 4 bases at J, with 12 bases between. Germline V gene lookup returns CDR1 SNHLY and CDR2 FYNNEI. The CDR3 has 14 amino acids. Notes on this clone: Its antigen is unknown.

Study observations and caveats: Donor-recipient repertoire similarity was low at 1-2 months, rising over year one.

The data were produced by immunoSEQ multiplex PCR, yet TCRdb's version contains in-frame clones alone and is incomplete. The sample includes 3,400 or so clones, around 95% seen only once; the top ten take approximately 1%. The V and J genes are TRBV2 and TRBJ1-2; TRBD1 is a possible D gene (5 bases). This clonotype originated in a woman between 45 and 60 years old in good health and a related stem cell transplant donor. Specimen: naive CD8+ T cells sorted from PBMCs. In DNA, the CDR3 is TGTGCCAGCAGTGATCTAGGGGCCTTCTATGGCTACACCTTC. Encoded protein: CASSDLGAFYGYTF.